The T cell receptor beta chain under discussion was sequenced for a study of blood T cell repertoires in COVID-19. On the study more broadly: From T cells, B-cell-depleted T cells, or PBMCs came the material, which was cDNA or gDNA.

The length of the CDR3 is 16 residues. V lost 2 bases and J lost 6, with 17 bases in between. Germline loops: CDR1 SGDLS, CDR2 YYNGEE. The repertoire was sequenced with immunoSEQ multiplex PCR; TCRdb's copy has only in-frame clones and lacks some. The data contain 80,000 or so clones, roughly nine tenths of them singletons. The specimen sequenced was peripheral blood. This clonotype was obtained from a man between 50 and 59 years old with acute or convalescent COVID-19. This chain uses TRBV9 with TRBJ1-4, with a possible D match to TRBD1 (6 bases). CDR3 residues: CASSVGDRGYDEKLFF. CDR3 DNA: TGTGCCAGCAGCGTTGGGGATAGGGGGTACGATGAAAAACTGTTTTTT.